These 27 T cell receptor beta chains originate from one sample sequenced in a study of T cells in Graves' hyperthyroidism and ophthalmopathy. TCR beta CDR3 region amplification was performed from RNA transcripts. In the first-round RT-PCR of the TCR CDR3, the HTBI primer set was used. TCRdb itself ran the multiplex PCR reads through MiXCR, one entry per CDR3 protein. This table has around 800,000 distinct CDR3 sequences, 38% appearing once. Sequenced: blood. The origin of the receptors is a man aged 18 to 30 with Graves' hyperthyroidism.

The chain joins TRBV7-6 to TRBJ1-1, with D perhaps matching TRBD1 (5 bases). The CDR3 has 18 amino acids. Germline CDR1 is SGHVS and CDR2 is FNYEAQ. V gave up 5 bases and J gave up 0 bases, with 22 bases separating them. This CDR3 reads CASSRTTTATLMNTEAFF. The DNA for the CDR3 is TGTGCCAGCAGCCGCACCACGACAGCCACCTTAATGAACACTGAAGCTTTCTTT.

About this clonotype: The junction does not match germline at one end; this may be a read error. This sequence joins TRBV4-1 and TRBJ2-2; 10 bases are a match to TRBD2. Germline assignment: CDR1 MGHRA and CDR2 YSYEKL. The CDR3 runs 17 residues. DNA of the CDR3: TGTGCCAGCAGCCAAAGACCTAGCGGGGGGAACACCGGGGAGCTGTTTTTT. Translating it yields CASSQRPSGGNTGELFF.

CDR3 residues: CASSLTGAMAELFF. CDR3 nucleotide sequence: TGTGCCAGCAGCTTAACAGGGGCAATGGCGGAGCTGTTTTTT. The chain employs TRBV7-2 and TRBJ2-2; the match to TRBD1 covers 7 bases. Per germline, CDR1 SGHTA and CDR2 FQGNSA. There are 14 residues in the CDR3. V gave up 2 bases and J gave up 10 bases; unmatched junction bases: 7.

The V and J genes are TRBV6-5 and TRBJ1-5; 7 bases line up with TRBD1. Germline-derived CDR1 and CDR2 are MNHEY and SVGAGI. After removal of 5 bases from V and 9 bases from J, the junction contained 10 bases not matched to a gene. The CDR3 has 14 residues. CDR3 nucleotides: TGTGCCAGCAGTCACGGGACAGTCGGCCGGCCCCAGCATTTT. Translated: CASSHGTVGRPQHF.

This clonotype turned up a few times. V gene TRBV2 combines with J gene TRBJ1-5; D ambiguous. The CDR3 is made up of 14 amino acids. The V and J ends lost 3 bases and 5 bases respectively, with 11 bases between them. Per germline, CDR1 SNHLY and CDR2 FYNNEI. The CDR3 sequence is CASSDGELHQPQHF. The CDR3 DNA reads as TGTGCCAGCAGTGATGGAGAATTACATCAGCCCCAGCATTTT.

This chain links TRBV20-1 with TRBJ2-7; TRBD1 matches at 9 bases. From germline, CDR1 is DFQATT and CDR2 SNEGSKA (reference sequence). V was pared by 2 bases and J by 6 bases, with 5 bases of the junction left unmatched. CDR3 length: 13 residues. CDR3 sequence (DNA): TGCAGTGCTAGACCGGGACAGGGCGGCGAGCAGTACTTC. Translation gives CSARPGQGGEQYF.

CDR3 DNA: TGTGCCAGCAGCGTACAGGGGCCGTTGGACACTGAAGCTTTCTTT. Its protein product is CASSVQGPLDTEAFF. The chain uses TRBV9 and TRBJ1-1; D may be TRBD1 (6 bases). Trimming stripped 1 base from V and 3 bases from J, with 13 bases between. Germline V gives CDR1 SGDLS, CDR2 YYNGEE. The CDR3 runs 15 residues.

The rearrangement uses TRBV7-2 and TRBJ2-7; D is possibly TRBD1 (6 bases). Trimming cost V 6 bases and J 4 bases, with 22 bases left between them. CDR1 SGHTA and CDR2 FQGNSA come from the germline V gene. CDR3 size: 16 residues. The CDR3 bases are TGTGCCAGCAGTTCTCTCTCGACAGGCGTAAGTTACGAGCAGTACTTC. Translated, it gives CASSSLSTGVSYEQYF.

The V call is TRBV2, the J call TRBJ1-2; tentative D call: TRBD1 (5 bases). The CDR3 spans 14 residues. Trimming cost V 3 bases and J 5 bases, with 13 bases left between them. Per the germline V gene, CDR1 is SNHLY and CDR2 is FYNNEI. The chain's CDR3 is CASSEPGVDYGYTF. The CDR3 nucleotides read TGTGCCAGCAGTGAGCCGGGGGTGGATTATGGCTACACCTTC.

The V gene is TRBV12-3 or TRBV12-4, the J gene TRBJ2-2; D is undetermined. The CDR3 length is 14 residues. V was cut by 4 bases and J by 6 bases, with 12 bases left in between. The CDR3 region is CASSYFGAAGELFF. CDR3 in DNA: TGTGCCAGCAGTTATTTTGGCGCCGCCGGGGAGCTGTTTTTT.

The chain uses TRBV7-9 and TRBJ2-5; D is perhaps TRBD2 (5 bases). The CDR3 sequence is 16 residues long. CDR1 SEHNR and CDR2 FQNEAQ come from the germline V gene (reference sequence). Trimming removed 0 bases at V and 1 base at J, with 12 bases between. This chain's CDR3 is CASSLALGIGQETQYF. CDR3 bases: TGTGCCAGCAGCTTAGCGCTCGGGATCGGCCAAGAGACCCAGTACTTC.

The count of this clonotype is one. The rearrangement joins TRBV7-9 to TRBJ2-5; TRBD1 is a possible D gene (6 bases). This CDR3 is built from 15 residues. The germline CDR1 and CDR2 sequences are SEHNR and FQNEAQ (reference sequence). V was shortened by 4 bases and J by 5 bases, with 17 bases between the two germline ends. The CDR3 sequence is CASSSVQGEAETQYF. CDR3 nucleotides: TGTGCCAGCAGCTCAGTACAGGGTGAGGCGGAGACCCAGTACTTC.

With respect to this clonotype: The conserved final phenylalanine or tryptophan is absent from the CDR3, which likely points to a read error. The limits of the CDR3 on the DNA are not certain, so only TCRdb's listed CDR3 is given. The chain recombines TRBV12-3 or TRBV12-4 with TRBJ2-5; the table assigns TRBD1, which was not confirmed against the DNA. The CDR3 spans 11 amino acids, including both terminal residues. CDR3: CASSPSGLGDV.

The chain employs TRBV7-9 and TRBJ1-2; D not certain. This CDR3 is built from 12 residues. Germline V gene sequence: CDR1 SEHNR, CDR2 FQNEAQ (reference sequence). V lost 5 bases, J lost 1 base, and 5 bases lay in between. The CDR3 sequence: CASSPLNYGYTF. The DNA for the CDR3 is TGTGCCAGCAGCCCCCTTAACTATGGCTACACCTTC.

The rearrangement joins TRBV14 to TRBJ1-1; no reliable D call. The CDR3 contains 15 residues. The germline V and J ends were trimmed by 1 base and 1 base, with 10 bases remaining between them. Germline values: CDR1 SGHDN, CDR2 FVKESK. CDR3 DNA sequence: TGTGCCAGCAGCCAAGTTCTCGGAAAGAACACTGAAGCTTTCTTT. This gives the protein CASSQVLGKNTEAFF.

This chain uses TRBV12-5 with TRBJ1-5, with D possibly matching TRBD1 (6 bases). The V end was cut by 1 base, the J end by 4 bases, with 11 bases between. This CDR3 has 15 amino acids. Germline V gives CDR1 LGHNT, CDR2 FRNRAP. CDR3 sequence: CASGLGQAANQPQHF. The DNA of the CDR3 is TGTGCTAGTGGTTTGGGACAGGCGGCGAATCAGCCCCAGCATTTT.

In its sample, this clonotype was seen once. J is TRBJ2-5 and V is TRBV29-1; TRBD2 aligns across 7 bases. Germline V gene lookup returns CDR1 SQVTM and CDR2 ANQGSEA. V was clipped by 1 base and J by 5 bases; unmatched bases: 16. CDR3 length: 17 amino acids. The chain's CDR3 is CSVEGEGPVPGEETQYF. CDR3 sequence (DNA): TGCAGCGTTGAAGGGGAGGGGCCAGTTCCCGGGGAGGAGACCCAGTACTTC.

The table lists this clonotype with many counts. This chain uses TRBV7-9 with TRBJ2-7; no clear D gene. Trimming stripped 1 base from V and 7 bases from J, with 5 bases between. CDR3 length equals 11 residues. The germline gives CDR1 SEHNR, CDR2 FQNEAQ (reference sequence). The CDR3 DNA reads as TGTGCCAGCAGCTTAGGGCCAGAGCAGTACTTC. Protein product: CASSLGPEQYF.

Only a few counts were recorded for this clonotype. In DNA, the CDR3 is TGTGCCAGCAGCTTGGAGGGGTTGGATGGCTACACCTTC. Translated, it gives CASSLEGLDGYTF. The genes are TRBV7-9 and TRBJ1-2, with a weak D call TRBD1 (5 bases). The V gene's germline CDR1 is SEHNR and CDR2 FQNEAQ (reference sequence). The CDR3 has 13 residues. V gave up 3 bases and J gave up 6 bases, with 11 bases separating them. Based on the CDR3 plus reference TRBV7-9 and TRBJ1-2, the full variable domain is DTGVSQNPRHKITKRGQNVTFRCDPISEHNRLYWYRQTLGQGPEFLTYFQNEAQLEKSRLLSDRFSAERPKGSFSTLEIQRTEQGDSAMYLCASSLEGLDGYTFGSGTRLTVV.

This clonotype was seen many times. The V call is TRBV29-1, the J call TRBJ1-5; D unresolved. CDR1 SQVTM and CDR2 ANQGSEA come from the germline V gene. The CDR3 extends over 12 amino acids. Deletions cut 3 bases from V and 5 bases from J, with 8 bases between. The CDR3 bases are TGCAGCGTTGAGGTAGCTTATCAGCCCCAGCATTTT. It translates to CSVEVAYQPQHF.

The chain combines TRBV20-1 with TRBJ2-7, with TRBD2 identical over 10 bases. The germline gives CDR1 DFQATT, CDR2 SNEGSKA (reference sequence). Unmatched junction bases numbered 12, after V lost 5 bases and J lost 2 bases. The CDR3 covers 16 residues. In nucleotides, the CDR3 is TGCAGTGCTCTAGGACTAGCGGAGTCAAAGCCCTACGAGCAGTACTTC. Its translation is CSALGLAESKPYEQYF.

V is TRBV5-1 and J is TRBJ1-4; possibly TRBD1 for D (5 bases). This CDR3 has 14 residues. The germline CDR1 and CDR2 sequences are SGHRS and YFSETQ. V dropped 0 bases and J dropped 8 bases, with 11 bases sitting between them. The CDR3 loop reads CASSLGQLGEKLFF. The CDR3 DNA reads TGCGCCAGCAGCTTGGGACAGCTAGGGGAAAAACTGTTTTTT.

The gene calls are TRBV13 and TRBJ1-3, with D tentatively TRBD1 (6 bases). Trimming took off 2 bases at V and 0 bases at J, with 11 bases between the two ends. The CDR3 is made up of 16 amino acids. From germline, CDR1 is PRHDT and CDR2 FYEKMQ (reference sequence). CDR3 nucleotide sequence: TGTGCCAGCAGCTTAAAAGGGACAAACTCTGGAAACACCATATATTTT. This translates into CASSLKGTNSGNTIYF.

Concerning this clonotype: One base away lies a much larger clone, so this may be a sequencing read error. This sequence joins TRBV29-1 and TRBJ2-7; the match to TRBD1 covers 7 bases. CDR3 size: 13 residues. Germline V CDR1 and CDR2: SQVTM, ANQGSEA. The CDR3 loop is CSVATGRVYEQHF. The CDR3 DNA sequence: TGCAGCGTGGCGACAGGGCGGGTCTACGAGCAGCACTTC.

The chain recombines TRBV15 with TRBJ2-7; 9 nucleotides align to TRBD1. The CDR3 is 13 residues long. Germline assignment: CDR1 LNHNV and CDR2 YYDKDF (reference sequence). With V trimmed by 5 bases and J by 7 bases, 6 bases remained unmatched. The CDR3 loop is CATSRTGAREQYF. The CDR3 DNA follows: TGTGCCACCAGCCGGACAGGGGCGAGAGAGCAGTACTTC. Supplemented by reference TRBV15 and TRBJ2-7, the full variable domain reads DAMVIQNPRYQVTQFGKPVTLSCSQTLNHNVMYWYQQKSSQAPKLLFHYYDKDFNNEADTPDNFQSRRPNTSFCFLDIRSPGLGDTAMYLCATSRTGAREQYFGPGTRLTVT.

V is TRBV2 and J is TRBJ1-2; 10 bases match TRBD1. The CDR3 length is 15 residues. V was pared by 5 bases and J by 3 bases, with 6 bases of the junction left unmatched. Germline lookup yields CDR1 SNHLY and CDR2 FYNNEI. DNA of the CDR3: TGTGCCAGCAGTCCCGGGACAGGGGCGGACTATGGCTACACCTTC. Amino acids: CASSPGTGADYGYTF.

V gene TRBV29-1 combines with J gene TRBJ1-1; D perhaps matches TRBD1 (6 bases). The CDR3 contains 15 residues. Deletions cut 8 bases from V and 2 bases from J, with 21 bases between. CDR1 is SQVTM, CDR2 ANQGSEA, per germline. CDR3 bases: TGCAGCAGTGATCGGGGCGGGGGCCGTAACACTGAAGCTTTCTTT. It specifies CSSDRGGGRNTEAFF.